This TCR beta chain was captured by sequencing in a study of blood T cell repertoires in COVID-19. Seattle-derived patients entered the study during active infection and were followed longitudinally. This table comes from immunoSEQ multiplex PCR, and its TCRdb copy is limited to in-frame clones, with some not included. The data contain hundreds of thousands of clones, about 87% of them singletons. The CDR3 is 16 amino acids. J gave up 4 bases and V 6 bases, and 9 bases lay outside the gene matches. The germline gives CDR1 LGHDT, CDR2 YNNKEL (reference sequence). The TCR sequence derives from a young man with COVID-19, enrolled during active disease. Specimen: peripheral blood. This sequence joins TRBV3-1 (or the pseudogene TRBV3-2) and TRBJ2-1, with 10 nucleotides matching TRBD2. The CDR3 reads CASSPKGLAPYNEQFF. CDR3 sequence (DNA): TGTGCCAGCAGTCCTAAGGGACTAGCGCCGTACAATGAGCAGTTCTTC.